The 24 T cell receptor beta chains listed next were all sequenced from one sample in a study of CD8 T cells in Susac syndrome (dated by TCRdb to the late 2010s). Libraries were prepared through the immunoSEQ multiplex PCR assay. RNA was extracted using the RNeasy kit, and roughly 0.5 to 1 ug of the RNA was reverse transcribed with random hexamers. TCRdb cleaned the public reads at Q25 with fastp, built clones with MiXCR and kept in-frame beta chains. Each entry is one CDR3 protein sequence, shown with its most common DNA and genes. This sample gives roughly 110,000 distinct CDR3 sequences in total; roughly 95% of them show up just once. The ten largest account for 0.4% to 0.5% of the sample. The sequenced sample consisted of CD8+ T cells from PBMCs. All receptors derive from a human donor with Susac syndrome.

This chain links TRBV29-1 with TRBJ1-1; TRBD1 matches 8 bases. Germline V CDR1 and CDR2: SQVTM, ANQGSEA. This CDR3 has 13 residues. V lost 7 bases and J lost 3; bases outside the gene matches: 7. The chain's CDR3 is CSERTGWDTEAFF. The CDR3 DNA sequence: TGCAGCGAACGGACAGGGTGGGACACTGAAGCTTTCTTT.

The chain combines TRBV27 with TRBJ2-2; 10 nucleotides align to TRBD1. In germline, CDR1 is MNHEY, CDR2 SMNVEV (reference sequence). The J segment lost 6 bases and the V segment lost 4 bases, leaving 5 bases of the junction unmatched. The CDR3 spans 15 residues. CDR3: CASSYGTGVSGELFF. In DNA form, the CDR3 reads TGTGCCAGCAGTTACGGGACAGGGGTATCCGGGGAGCTGTTTTTT.

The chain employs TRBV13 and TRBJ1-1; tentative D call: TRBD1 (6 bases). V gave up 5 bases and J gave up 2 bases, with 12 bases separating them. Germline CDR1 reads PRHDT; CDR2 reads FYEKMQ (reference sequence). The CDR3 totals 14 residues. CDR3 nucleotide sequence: TGTGCCAGCAGCCGCCGGACAGCCAACACTGAAGCTTTCTTT. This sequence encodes CASSRRTANTEAFF.

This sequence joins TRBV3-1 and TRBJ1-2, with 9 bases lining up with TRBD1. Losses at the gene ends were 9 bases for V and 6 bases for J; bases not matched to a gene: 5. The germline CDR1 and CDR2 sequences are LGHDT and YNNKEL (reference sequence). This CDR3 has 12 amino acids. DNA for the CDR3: TGTGCCAGTAAACAGGGGGCCAATGGCTACACCTTC. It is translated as CASKQGANGYTF.

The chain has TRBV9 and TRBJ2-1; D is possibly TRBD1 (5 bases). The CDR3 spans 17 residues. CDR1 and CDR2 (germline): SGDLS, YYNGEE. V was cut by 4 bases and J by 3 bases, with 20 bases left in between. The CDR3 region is CASSPQTEMPYYNEQFF. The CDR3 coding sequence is TGTGCCAGCAGCCCCCAGACAGAAATGCCCTACTACAATGAGCAGTTCTTC.

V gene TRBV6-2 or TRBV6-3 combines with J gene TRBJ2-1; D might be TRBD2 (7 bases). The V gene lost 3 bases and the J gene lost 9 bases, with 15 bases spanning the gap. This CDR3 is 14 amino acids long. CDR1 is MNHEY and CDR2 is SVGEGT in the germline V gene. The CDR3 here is CASSYVGGASEQFF. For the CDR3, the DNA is TGTGCCAGCAGTTATGTGGGGGGGGCCAGTGAGCAGTTCTTC.

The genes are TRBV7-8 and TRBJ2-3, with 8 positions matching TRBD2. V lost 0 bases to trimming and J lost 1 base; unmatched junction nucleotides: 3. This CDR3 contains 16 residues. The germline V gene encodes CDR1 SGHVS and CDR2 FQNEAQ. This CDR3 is CASSLAGRGGTDTQYF. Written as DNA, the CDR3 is TGTGCCAGCAGCTTAGCGGGGCGGGGGGGCACAGATACGCAGTATTTT.

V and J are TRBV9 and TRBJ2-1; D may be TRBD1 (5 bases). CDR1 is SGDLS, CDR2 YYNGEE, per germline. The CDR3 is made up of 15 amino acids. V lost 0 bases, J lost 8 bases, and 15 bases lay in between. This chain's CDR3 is CASSVANSRVDEQFF. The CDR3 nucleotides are TGTGCCAGCAGCGTAGCTAATAGCAGGGTGGATGAGCAGTTCTTC.

The CDR3 spells CASSKERDGETQYF. The CDR3 region has the DNA TGTGCCAGCAGCAAAGAGAGGGATGGAGAGACCCAGTACTTC. The genes are TRBV6-2 or TRBV6-3 and TRBJ2-5, with a weak D call TRBD2 (5 bases). Trimming pared 6 bases from V and 4 bases from J, leaving 15 bases between. The germline V gene encodes CDR1 MNHEY and CDR2 SVGEGT. The CDR3 sequence is 14 residues long.

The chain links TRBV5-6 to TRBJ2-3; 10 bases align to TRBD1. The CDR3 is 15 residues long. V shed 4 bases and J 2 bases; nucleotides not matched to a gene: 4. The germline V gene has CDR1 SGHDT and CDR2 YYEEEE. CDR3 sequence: CASSPDRGTTDTQYF. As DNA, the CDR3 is TGTGCCAGCAGCCCGGACAGGGGGACCACAGATACGCAGTATTTT.

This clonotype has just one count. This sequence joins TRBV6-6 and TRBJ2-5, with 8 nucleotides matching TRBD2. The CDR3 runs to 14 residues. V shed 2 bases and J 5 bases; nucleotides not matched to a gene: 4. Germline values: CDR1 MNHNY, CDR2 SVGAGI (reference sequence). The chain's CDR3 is CASSYAGGGETQYF. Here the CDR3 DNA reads TGTGCCAGCAGTTACGCGGGGGGTGGTGAGACCCAGTACTTC.

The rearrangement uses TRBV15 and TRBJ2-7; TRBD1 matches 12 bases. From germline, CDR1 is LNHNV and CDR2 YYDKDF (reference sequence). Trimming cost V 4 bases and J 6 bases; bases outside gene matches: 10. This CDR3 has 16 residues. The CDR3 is CATSTIPGTGGIEQYF. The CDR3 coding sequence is TGTGCCACCAGCACCATCCCCGGGACAGGGGGCATCGAGCAGTACTTC.

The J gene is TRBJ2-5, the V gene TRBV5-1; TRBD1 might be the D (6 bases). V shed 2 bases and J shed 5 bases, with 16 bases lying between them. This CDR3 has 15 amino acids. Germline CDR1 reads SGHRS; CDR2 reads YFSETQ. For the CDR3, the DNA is TGCGCCAGCAGCTTTGGTGACAGGACGATGGAGACCCAGTACTTC. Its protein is CASSFGDRTMETQYF.

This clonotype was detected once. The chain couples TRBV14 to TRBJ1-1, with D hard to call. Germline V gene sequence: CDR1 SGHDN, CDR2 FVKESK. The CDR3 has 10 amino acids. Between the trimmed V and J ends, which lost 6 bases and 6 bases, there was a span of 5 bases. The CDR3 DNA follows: TGTGCCAGCAGTCGAGCTGAAGCTTTCTTT. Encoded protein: CASSRAEAFF.

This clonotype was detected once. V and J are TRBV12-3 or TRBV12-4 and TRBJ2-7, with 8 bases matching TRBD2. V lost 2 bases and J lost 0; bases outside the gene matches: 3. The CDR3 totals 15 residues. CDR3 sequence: CASSLRGGTSYEQYF. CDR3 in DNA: TGTGCCAGCAGTTTACGCGGGGGGACCTCCTACGAGCAGTACTTC.

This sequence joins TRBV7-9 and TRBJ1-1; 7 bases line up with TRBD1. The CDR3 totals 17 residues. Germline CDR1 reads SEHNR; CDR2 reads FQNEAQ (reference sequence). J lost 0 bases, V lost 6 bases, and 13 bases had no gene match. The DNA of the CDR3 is TGTGCCAGCAGTGGGGGCAGGGGGAAGTATTTGAACACTGAAGCTTTCTTT. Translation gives CASSGGRGKYLNTEAFF.

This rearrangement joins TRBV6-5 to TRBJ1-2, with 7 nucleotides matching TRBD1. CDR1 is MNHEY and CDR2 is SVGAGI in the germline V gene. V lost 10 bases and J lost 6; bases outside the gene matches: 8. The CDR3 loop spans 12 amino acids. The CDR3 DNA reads TGTGCCACCGAAACAGGGGAGGATGGCTACACCTTC. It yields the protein CATETGEDGYTF.

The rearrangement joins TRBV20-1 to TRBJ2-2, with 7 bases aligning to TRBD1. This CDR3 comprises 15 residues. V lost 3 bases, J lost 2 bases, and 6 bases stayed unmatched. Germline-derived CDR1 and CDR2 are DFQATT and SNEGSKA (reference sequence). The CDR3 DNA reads TGCAGTGCTAGGCCCCGGGACAGAAACACCGGGGAGCTGTTTTTT. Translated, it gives CSARPRDRNTGELFF.

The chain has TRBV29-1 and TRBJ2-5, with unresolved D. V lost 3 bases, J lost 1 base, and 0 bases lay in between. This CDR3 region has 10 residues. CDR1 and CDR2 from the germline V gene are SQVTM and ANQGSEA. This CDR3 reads CSVDQETQYF. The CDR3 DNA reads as TGCAGCGTTGACCAAGAGACCCAGTACTTC.

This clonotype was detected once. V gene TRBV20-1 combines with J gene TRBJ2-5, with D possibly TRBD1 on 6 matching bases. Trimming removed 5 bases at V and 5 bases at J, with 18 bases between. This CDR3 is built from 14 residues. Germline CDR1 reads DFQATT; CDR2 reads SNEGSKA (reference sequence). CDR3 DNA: TGCAGTGCTCGCTCGGGACACCAAGGGGAGACCCAGTACTTC. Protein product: CSARSGHQGETQYF.

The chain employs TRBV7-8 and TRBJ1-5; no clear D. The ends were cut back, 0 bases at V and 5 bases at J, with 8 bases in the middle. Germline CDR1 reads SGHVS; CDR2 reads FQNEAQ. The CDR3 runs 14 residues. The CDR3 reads CASSLAPGYQPQHF. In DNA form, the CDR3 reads TGTGCCAGCAGCTTAGCTCCCGGATATCAGCCCCAGCATTTT.

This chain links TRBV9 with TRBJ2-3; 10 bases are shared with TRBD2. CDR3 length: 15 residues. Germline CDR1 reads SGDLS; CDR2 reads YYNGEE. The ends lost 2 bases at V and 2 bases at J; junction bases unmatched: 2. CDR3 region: CASSVLAGDTDTQYF. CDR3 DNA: TGTGCCAGCAGCGTGCTAGCGGGAGACACAGATACGCAGTATTTT.

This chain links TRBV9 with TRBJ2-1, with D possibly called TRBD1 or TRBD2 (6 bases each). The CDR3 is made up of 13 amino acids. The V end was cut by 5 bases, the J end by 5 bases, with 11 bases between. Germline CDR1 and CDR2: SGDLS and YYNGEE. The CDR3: CASRGGENNEQFF. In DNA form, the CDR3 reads TGTGCCAGCAGGGGGGGCGAAAACAATGAGCAGTTCTTC.

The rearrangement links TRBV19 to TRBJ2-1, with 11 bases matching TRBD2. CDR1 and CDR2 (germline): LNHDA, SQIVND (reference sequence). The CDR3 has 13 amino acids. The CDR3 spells CASEPSGGNEQFF. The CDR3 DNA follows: TGTGCGAGTGAGCCTAGCGGGGGGAATGAGCAGTTCTTC.